Following are 17 T cell receptor beta chains from one sample sequenced in a study of blood T cells in healthy people across ages. A second roughly 6 to 12 cycle PCR used barcoded and J-beta primers. TCRdb re-analysed the 5' RACE reads in MiXCR, keeping a single row per CDR3 protein. Among about 670,000 distinct CDR3 sequences listed, 35% to 50% were seen once. Material: blood. These receptors were obtained from a man at least 80 years old in good health.

Worth noting for this clonotype: This could be a read error, since a much larger clone is one nucleotide away. The V and J genes are TRBV21-1 and TRBJ1-1; the D call in the table, TRBD1, was not verified against the DNA. TRBV21-1 is tagged as a pseudogene. The length of the CDR3 is 16 residues. The CDR3 region is CASSKRGVRWNTEAFF. CDR3 nucleotides: TGTGCCAGCAGCAAAAGGGGGGTCCGTTGGAACACTGAAGCTTTCTTT.

The sample holds a few counts of this clonotype. This chain links TRBV27 with TRBJ2-6, with 9 nucleotides matching TRBD1. V shed 2 bases, J shed 0 bases, and the junction held 2 bases outside the gene matches. CDR1 is MNHEY, CDR2 SMNVEV, per germline (reference sequence). The CDR3 totals 17 residues. CDR3 in amino acids: CASSLRDRVSGANVLTF. CDR3 DNA sequence: TGTGCCAGCAGTTTACGGGACAGGGTCTCTGGGGCCAACGTCCTGACTTTC.

The chain carries TRBV20-1 and TRBJ2-7; possibly TRBD2 for D (6 bases). CDR1 and CDR2 from the germline V gene are DFQATT and SNEGSKA (reference sequence). Trimming pared 0 bases from V and 6 bases from J, leaving 15 bases between. The CDR3 is made up of 14 amino acids. This CDR3 is CSARDPPSVCEQYF. CDR3 coding DNA: TGCAGTGCTAGAGATCCCCCTAGCGTCTGCGAGCAGTACTTC.

This clonotype was counted at least ten times. J is TRBJ2-7 and V is TRBV29-1; possible D gene TRBD1, 5 bases. Germline V gene sequence: CDR1 SQVTM, CDR2 ANQGSEA. CDR3 length equals 14 residues. The V end lost 0 bases, the J end lost 0 bases, and 9 bases lay between the germline ends. CDR3 coding DNA: TGCAGCGTTGAAGATAGGGGCAGCTCCTACGAGCAGTACTTC. Protein sequence: CSVEDRGSSYEQYF.

With regard to this clonotype: One end of the junction varies from germline; a read error may be responsible. The rearrangement uses TRBV7-2 and TRBJ2-5, with D possibly matching TRBD1 (5 bases). The DNA end is more similar to TRBJ2-7, so the J call may be wrong. Germline-derived CDR1 and CDR2 are SGHTA and FQGNSA. The CDR3 contains 12 residues. This CDR3 reads CAGSLRVYEQYF. The CDR3 DNA reads TGTGCCGGCAGTCTCAGGGTTTACGAGCAGTACTTC.

In this sample, this clonotype turned up many times. The chain recombines TRBV15 with TRBJ2-5; D perhaps matches TRBD2 (5 bases). This CDR3 has 13 residues. CDR1 LNHNV and CDR2 YYDKDF come from the germline V gene (reference sequence). V dropped 8 bases and J dropped 2 bases, with 12 bases sitting between them. CDR3 nucleotide sequence: TGTGCCACCGGCGAGCGGAAACAAGAGACCCAGTACTTC. Translating it yields CATGERKQETQYF.

The rearrangement joins TRBV5-1 to TRBJ2-1; 12 positions match TRBD1. J gave up 6 bases and V 2 bases, and 6 bases lay outside the gene matches. The germline V gene encodes CDR1 SGHRS and CDR2 YFSETQ. This CDR3 comprises 16 residues. The CDR3 spells CASSLSGTGGLNEQFF. Here the CDR3 DNA reads TGCGCCAGCAGCTTATCCGGGACAGGGGGCCTCAATGAGCAGTTCTTC.

The chain has TRBV3-1 and TRBJ1-5, with 7 positions matching TRBD1. Germline V gene lookup returns CDR1 LGHDT and CDR2 YNNKEL (reference sequence). The CDR3 totals 15 residues. V was clipped by 10 bases and J by 2 bases; unmatched bases: 11. The CDR3 sequence: CANISGGVCNQPQHF. CDR3 bases: TGTGCCAACATCTCAGGGGGTGTGTGCAATCAGCCCCAGCATTTT. Together with reference TRBV3-1 and TRBJ1-5, the CDR3 gives the full variable domain: DTAVSQTPKYLVTQMGNDKSIKCEQNLGHDTMYWYKQDSKKFLKIMFSYNNKELIINETVPNRFSPKSPDKAHLNLHINSLELGDSAVYFCANISGGVCNQPQHFGDGTRLSIL.

As DNA, the CDR3 is TGCAGCGTTGAAGACAGCGGATCTGAAGCTTTCTTT. Protein: CSVEDSGSEAFF. The V and J genes are TRBV29-1 and TRBJ1-1; D uncertain. V was shortened by 0 bases and J by 6 bases, with 8 bases between the two germline ends. The length of the CDR3 is 12 residues. Germline V lookup: CDR1 SQVTM, CDR2 ANQGSEA.

V and J are TRBV28 and TRBJ1-5; D ambiguous. The V end lost 3 bases, the J end lost 4 bases, and 16 bases lay between the germline ends. Germline CDR1 reads MDHEN; CDR2 reads SYDVKM. The CDR3 runs 16 residues. CDR3 region: CASSFLGARRNQPQHF. The CDR3 DNA is TGTGCCAGCAGTTTCCTTGGAGCGAGACGGAATCAGCCCCAGCATTTT.

This clonotype was found a few times. The chain combines TRBV24-1 with TRBJ2-3, with D possibly TRBD1 on 6 matching bases. With 0 bases removed from V and 1 base from J, the gap between germline ends came to 13 bases. The germline CDR1 and CDR2 sequences are KGHDR and SFDVKD. There are 17 residues in the CDR3. CDR3 sequence: CATSDLGLDSRTDTQYF. In DNA form, the CDR3 reads TGTGCCACCAGTGATTTGGGGCTGGACAGCCGCACAGATACGCAGTATTTT.

This clonotype has at least ten counts. V is TRBV5-8 and J is TRBJ1-1, with D perhaps matching TRBD1 (5 bases). The germline V and J ends were trimmed by 4 bases and 6 bases, with 16 bases remaining between them. Germline assignment: CDR1 SGHTS and CDR2 YDEGEE. The CDR3 is 14 amino acids. CDR3 in amino acids: CASSNTGPLAEAFF. CDR3 in DNA: TGTGCCAGCAGCAACACGGGACCGTTGGCTGAAGCTTTCTTT.

The rearrangement uses TRBV6-2 or TRBV6-3 and TRBJ1-2; 7 bases are a match to TRBD1. This CDR3 contains 18 residues. Germline CDR1 and CDR2: MNHEY and SVGEGT. The V and J ends lost 5 bases and 7 bases, in that order; junction bases with no gene match: 22. CDR3 protein: CASSVNALQGSRLSGYTF. The CDR3, as DNA: TGTGCCAGCAGTGTAAACGCCCTACAGGGGTCCCGTCTCTCTGGCTACACCTTC.

The table lists this clonotype with a few counts. The chain uses TRBV7-9 and TRBJ2-1; D unclear. Germline CDR1 and CDR2: SEHNR and FQNEAQ (reference sequence). The germline V and J ends were trimmed by 3 bases and 7 bases, with 13 bases remaining between them. This CDR3 region has 14 residues. The chain's CDR3 is CASSFVVPRNEQFF. The CDR3 DNA is TGTGCCAGCAGCTTTGTGGTCCCGAGGAATGAGCAGTTCTTC.

CDR3 sequence: CASSRQGATNEKLFF. CDR3 DNA: TGTGCCAGCAGTAGACAGGGCGCAACTAATGAAAAACTGTTTTTT. V is TRBV7-2 and J is TRBJ1-4; 7 positions match TRBD1. CDR3 length: 15 residues. Germline trimming cut 6 bases from V and 0 bases from J; bases unmatched to any gene: 4. Germline lookup yields CDR1 SGHTA and CDR2 FQGNSA.

The J gene is TRBJ2-7, the V gene TRBV11-2; 11 bases align to TRBD2. There are 16 residues in the CDR3. The V gene end was trimmed by 5 bases and the J gene end by 4 bases; junction bases not matched to a gene: 10. Germline V gene lookup returns CDR1 SGHAT and CDR2 FQNNGV. As DNA, the CDR3 is TGTGCCAGCAGCCTCGCGATAGCGGGAGGGCGGTACGAGCAGTACTTC. Its translation is CASSLAIAGGRYEQYF. Complete variable domain (other parts from reference TRBV11-2 and TRBJ2-7): EAGVAQSPRYKIIEKRQSVAFWCNPISGHATLYWYQQILGQGPKLLIQFQNNGVVDDSQLPKDRFSAERLKGVDSTLKIQPAKLEDSAVYLCASSLAIAGGRYEQYFGPGTRLTVT.

This chain links TRBV9 with TRBJ2-1; 11 nucleotides line up with TRBD1. This CDR3 has 16 residues. Germline V CDR1 and CDR2: SGDLS, YYNGEE. With V trimmed by 0 bases and J by 2 bases, 1 base remained unmatched. In DNA form, the CDR3 reads TGTGCCAGCAGCGTAGGGGGACAGGGGGCCTACAATGAGCAGTTCTTC. Protein sequence: CASSVGGQGAYNEQFF.